Listed here are 27 T cell receptor beta chains from one sample, sequenced in a study of CD8 T cells in Susac syndrome. Random hexamers primed reverse transcription of about 0.5 to 1 ug RNA. TCRdb called the immunoSEQ multiplex PCR reads again in MiXCR, with one record for every CDR3 protein. This sample yields around 190,000 distinct CDR3 sequences, of which 85% to 95% are seen a single time; around 0.093% belongs to the top ten. The sample comprised CD4+ T cells from PBMCs. The receptor source for this set is a human donor in good health.

CDR3 amino acids: CASSPGTAGFYEQYF. The CDR3 DNA reads as TGCGCCAGCAGTCCCGGGACAGCGGGCTTCTACGAGCAGTACTTC. The chain couples TRBV5-1 to TRBJ2-7; the D gene is possibly TRBD1 (7 bases). Germline CDR1 reads SGHRS; CDR2 reads YFSETQ. The CDR3 has 15 amino acids. Trimming stripped 5 bases from V and 3 bases from J, with 18 bases between.

The V and J genes are TRBV2 and TRBJ2-5; D is perhaps TRBD2 (6 bases). The germline CDR1 and CDR2 sequences are SNHLY and FYNNEI. V was trimmed by 4 bases and J by 4 bases, leaving 16 bases between them. There are 15 residues in the CDR3. CDR3 nucleotides: TGTGCCAGCAGTGGTAGCCTAGGAGGGTTAGAGACCCAGTACTTC. Its protein is CASSGSLGGLETQYF.

V usage is TRBV12-3 or TRBV12-4 and J usage is TRBJ2-1; D not certain. CDR3 length: 11 residues. Trimming left V 6 bases short and J 9 bases short, with 9 bases between. CDR3 nucleotide sequence: TGTGCCAGCAGCTCCTTTCGTGAGCAGTTCTTC. It specifies CASSSFREQFF.

This clonotype was seen just once. The rearrangement uses TRBV9 and TRBJ1-2; 10 nucleotides line up with TRBD1. The germline V gene has CDR1 SGDLS and CDR2 YYNGEE. V trimming: 4 bases; J trimming: 6 bases; junction bases outside the gene matches: 12. This CDR3 has 16 amino acids. The CDR3: CASSPTSAGTGDGYTF. The CDR3 DNA follows: TGTGCCAGCAGCCCCACTTCCGCCGGGACAGGGGATGGCTACACCTTC.

CDR3 sequence reads: CASSPGLAYEQYF. DNA of the CDR3: TGCGCCAGCAGCCCCGGACTGGCCTACGAGCAGTACTTC. The chain recombines TRBV5-1 with TRBJ2-7; TRBD2 is a possible D gene (5 bases). Germline CDR1 is SGHRS and CDR2 is YFSETQ. The V and J ends lost 4 bases and 2 bases respectively, with 10 bases between them. The CDR3 totals 13 residues.

The chain couples TRBV12-3 or TRBV12-4 to TRBJ1-3, with D unclear. V was cut by 6 bases and J by 3 bases, with 6 bases left in between. The CDR3 consists of 12 residues. CDR3 amino acids: CASSPFGNTIYF. In DNA, the CDR3 is TGTGCCAGCAGCCCCTTTGGAAACACCATATATTTT.

The chain has TRBV29-1 and TRBJ2-1; 9 bases match TRBD2. This CDR3 comprises 17 residues. Germline CDR1 SQVTM, CDR2 ANQGSEA. V was clipped by 6 bases and J by 0 bases; unmatched bases: 12. Here the CDR3 DNA reads TGCAGCGTGGGCCGGGACTGGCGGGGGGGCTCCTACAATGAGCAGTTCTTC. It encodes CSVGRDWRGGSYNEQFF.

V and J are TRBV15 and TRBJ1-2, with D possibly being TRBD1 (5 bases). The CDR3 consists of 13 residues. Germline values: CDR1 LNHNV, CDR2 YYDKDF (reference sequence). With 1 base removed from V and 14 bases from J, the gap between germline ends came to 17 bases. CDR3 sequence reads: CATSRAQVQPITF. The CDR3 nucleotides are TGTGCCACCAGCAGAGCACAGGTGCAACCAATAACCTTC.

The chain joins TRBV9 to TRBJ2-1; the match to TRBD2 covers 12 bases. In germline, CDR1 is SGDLS, CDR2 YYNGEE. Trimming cost V 0 bases and J 12 bases; bases outside gene matches: 7. This CDR3 has 15 residues. CDR3: CASSVVASGGARQFF. The CDR3 bases are TGTGCCAGCAGCGTAGTGGCTAGCGGGGGGGCGAGGCAGTTCTTC.

The gene calls are TRBV27 and TRBJ1-2; a possible D gene is TRBD1 (5 bases). The CDR3 sequence is 14 residues long. Trimming stripped 5 bases from V and 0 bases from J, with 10 bases between. CDR1 and CDR2 (germline): MNHEY, SMNVEV (reference sequence). The CDR3 DNA reads as TGTGCCAGCAGTCTCCGACAGCCTAACTATGGCTACACCTTC. Translation: CASSLRQPNYGYTF.

The chain carries TRBV28 and TRBJ2-7; D is unclear. Germline assignment: CDR1 MDHEN and CDR2 SYDVKM. The CDR3 is 13 residues long. V lost 2 bases to trimming and J lost 2 bases, with 7 bases between them. CDR3 loop: CASSLPHTYEQYV. CDR3 DNA: TGTGCCAGCAGTTTACCACATACCTACGAGCAGTACGTC.

The chain uses TRBV24-1 and TRBJ2-2; D is perhaps TRBD2 (5 bases). V was pared by 4 bases and J by 2 bases, with 13 bases between. The CDR3 contains 16 residues. The germline V gene encodes CDR1 KGHDR and CDR2 SFDVKD. The CDR3 nucleotides read TGTGCCACCAGTGACCCCGGACTGACAAACACCGGGGAGCTGTTTTTT. Its translation: CATSDPGLTNTGELFF.

The chain links TRBV3-1 to TRBJ2-3, with a weak D call TRBD2 (6 bases). V gave up 7 bases and J gave up 8 bases, with 19 bases separating them. CDR3 length: 14 residues. CDR1 LGHDT and CDR2 YNNKEL come from the germline V gene (reference sequence). Written as DNA, the CDR3 is TGTGCCAGCACCCCTGCGGCGGGAATTGGTACGCAGTATTTT. Translation: CASTPAAGIGTQYF.

The rearrangement links TRBV30 to TRBJ2-6; no clear D. The V and J ends lost 3 bases and 2 bases respectively, with 5 bases between them. The CDR3 length is 13 residues. CDR1 is GTSNPN, CDR2 SVGIG, per germline (reference sequence). CDR3 sequence reads: CAWRFTGANVLTF. The CDR3 DNA reads TGTGCCTGGAGATTCACTGGGGCCAACGTCCTGACTTTC. Full variable domain (rest looked up from reference TRBV30 and TRBJ2-6): SQTIHQWPATLVQPVGSPLSLECTVEGTSNPNLYWYRQAAGRGLQLLFYSVGIGQISSEVPQNLSASRPQDRQFILSSKKLLLSDSGFYLCAWRFTGANVLTFGAGSRLTVL.

The chain has TRBV15 and TRBJ1-5, with D hard to call. V was shortened by 5 bases and J by 4 bases, with 15 bases between the two germline ends. The CDR3 length is 15 residues. Germline values: CDR1 LNHNV, CDR2 YYDKDF (reference sequence). The CDR3 DNA reads as TGTGCCACCAGCGCCGAGGCGGCGGGGAATCAGCCCCAGCATTTT. Amino acids: CATSAEAAGNQPQHF. Filled out from reference TRBV15 and TRBJ1-5, the complete variable domain reads DAMVIQNPRYQVTQFGKPVTLSCSQTLNHNVMYWYQQKSSQAPKLLFHYYDKDFNNEADTPDNFQSRRPNTSFCFLDIRSPGLGDTAMYLCATSAEAAGNQPQHFGDGTRLSIL.

The chain joins TRBV2 to TRBJ1-1, with D possibly TRBD1 on 6 matching bases. The length of the CDR3 is 15 residues. Between the trimmed V and J ends, which lost 7 bases and 3 bases, there was a span of 18 bases. The germline gives CDR1 SNHLY, CDR2 FYNNEI. CDR3 in DNA: TGTGCCAGCAAACGGGACCCGGGGGCGTACACTGAAGCTTTCTTT. Translating it yields CASKRDPGAYTEAFF.

The chain combines TRBV3-1 with TRBJ2-1; 9 nucleotides align to TRBD2. Per germline, CDR1 LGHDT and CDR2 YNNKEL (reference sequence). This CDR3 comprises 14 residues. With 3 bases clipped from V and 8 bases from J, the junction kept 5 bases outside the gene matches. CDR3 DNA sequence: TGTGCCAGCAGCCAGACTAGCGGAGGGGATGAGCAGTTCTTC. It translates to CASSQTSGGDEQFF.

The gene calls are TRBV4-3 and TRBJ2-3, with 7 bases identical to TRBD2. V was pared by 4 bases and J by 0 bases, with 7 bases of the junction left unmatched. There are 16 residues in the CDR3. Germline CDR1 LGHNA, CDR2 YSLEER. The CDR3 nucleotides are TGCGCCAGCAGCCCACGGCGGGAGTTAAGCACAGATACGCAGTATTTT. It specifies CASSPRRELSTDTQYF.

A single count supports this clonotype. J is TRBJ2-5 and V is TRBV5-6; a possible D gene is TRBD2 (5 bases). V gave up 1 base and J gave up 4 bases, with 8 bases separating them. In germline, CDR1 is SGHDT, CDR2 YYEEEE. The CDR3 extends over 13 amino acids. The CDR3 region is CASSLSGSETQYF. As DNA, the CDR3 is TGTGCCAGCAGCTTGTCGGGGTCAGAGACCCAGTACTTC.

This clonotype was observed once. The chain employs TRBV20-1 and TRBJ2-7; D is unclear. The CDR3 is 14 amino acids. CDR1 is DFQATT and CDR2 is SNEGSKA in the germline V gene (reference sequence). V shed 3 bases and J shed 2 bases, with 14 bases lying between them. In DNA form, the CDR3 reads TGCAGTGCTAGGGGAATGACGGAACCCTACGAGCAGTACTTC. It yields the protein CSARGMTEPYEQYF.

This chain connects TRBV6-5 to TRBJ1-2, with TRBD1 matching over 7 bases. CDR1 and CDR2 (germline): MNHEY, SVGAGI. The CDR3 loop spans 13 amino acids. Germline trimming cut 6 bases from V and 4 bases from J; bases unmatched to any gene: 5. In DNA, the CDR3 is TGTGCCAGCAGGCCCCGGGACAGCTATGGCTACACCTTC. It encodes CASRPRDSYGYTF.

The chain recombines TRBV28 with TRBJ2-7; D remains ambiguous. CDR1 is MDHEN and CDR2 is SYDVKM in the germline V gene. This CDR3 is built from 14 residues. Trimming took off 1 base at V and 3 bases at J, with 10 bases between the two ends. The CDR3 loop is CASSLSRYDYEQYV. The CDR3 nucleotides read TGTGCCAGCAGTTTATCCCGCTATGACTACGAGCAGTACGTC.

The chain has TRBV29-1 and TRBJ2-5, with 8 positions matching TRBD1. Germline V gives CDR1 SQVTM, CDR2 ANQGSEA. V trimming: 4 bases; J trimming: 5 bases; junction bases outside the gene matches: 9. This CDR3 comprises 14 residues. Here the CDR3 DNA reads TGCAGCGTTGTGGGGGCCAGGGGGCTGGAGACCCAGTACTTC. Residues: CSVVGARGLETQYF.

J is TRBJ2-3 and V is TRBV20-1; a possible D gene is TRBD2 (6 bases). The CDR3 has 16 amino acids. Germline V gene data show CDR1 as DFQATT and CDR2 as SNEGSKA (reference sequence). Trimming cost V 1 base and J 4 bases, with 18 bases left between them. The CDR3 DNA reads TGCAGTGCTAGAGTGGGGGGACCCCTAGGGGCAGATACGCAGTATTTT. It is translated as CSARVGGPLGADTQYF.

This clonotype was seen just once. This chain links TRBV20-1 with TRBJ2-5; the D is unclear. The CDR3 contains 14 residues. From germline, CDR1 is DFQATT and CDR2 SNEGSKA (reference sequence). With 2 bases removed from V and 5 bases from J, the gap between germline ends came to 15 bases. The CDR3 here is CSARPGSARETQYF. The CDR3 coding sequence is TGCAGTGCTAGACCGGGCTCCGCAAGGGAGACCCAGTACTTC.

The rearrangement joins TRBV29-1 to TRBJ2-3; TRBD1 is a possible D gene (5 bases). Germline CDR1 reads SQVTM; CDR2 reads ANQGSEA. This CDR3 has 12 amino acids. Deletions cut 3 bases from V and 5 bases from J, with 9 bases between. The CDR3 region is CSVDDRKDTQYF. CDR3 DNA: TGCAGCGTTGATGACAGAAAAGATACGCAGTATTTT.

This chain uses TRBV7-2 with TRBJ2-7; TRBD2 aligns across 8 bases. The CDR3 is 16 amino acids. V lost 1 base, J lost 0 bases, and 5 bases stayed unmatched. Germline CDR1 reads SGHTA; CDR2 reads FQGNSA. For the CDR3, the DNA is TGTGCCAGCAGCTTAGTAGGCGGGGGGACCTCCTACGAGCAGTACTTC. The encoded protein is CASSLVGGGTSYEQYF. Full variable domain (missing parts from reference TRBV7-2 and TRBJ2-7): GAGVSQSPSNKVTEKGKDVELRCDPISGHTALYWYRQSLGQGLEFLIYFQGNSAPDKSGLPSDRFSAERTGGSVSTLTIQRTQQEDSAVYLCASSLVGGGTSYEQYFGPGTRLTVT.